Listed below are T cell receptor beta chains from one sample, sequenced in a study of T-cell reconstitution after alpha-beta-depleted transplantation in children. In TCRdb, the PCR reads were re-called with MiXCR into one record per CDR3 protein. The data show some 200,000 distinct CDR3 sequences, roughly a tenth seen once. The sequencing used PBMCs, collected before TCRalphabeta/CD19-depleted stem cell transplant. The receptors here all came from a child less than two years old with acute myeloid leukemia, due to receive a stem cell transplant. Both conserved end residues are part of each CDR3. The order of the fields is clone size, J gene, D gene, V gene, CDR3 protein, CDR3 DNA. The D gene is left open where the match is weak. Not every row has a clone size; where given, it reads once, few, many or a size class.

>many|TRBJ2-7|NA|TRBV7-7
CASRRGYEQYF
TGTGCCAGCAGACGGGGGTACGAGCAGTACTTC
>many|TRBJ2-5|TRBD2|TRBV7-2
CASSLELAGGQTQYF
TGTGCCAGCAGCTTAGAACTAGCGGGAGGACAGACCCAGTACTTC
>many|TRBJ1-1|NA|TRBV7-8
CASTSLGTGVPAFF
TGTGCCAGCACCTCCTTGGGGACTGGGGTTCCGGCTTTCTTT
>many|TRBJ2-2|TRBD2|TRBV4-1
CASSQPGLAVTGELFF
TGCGCCAGCAGCCAACCGGGACTAGCAGTCACCGGGGAGCTGTTTTTT
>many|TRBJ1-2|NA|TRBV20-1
CSARPAPPHTDNYGYTF
TGCAGTGCTAGACCCGCGCCCCCCCATACCGATAACTATGGCTACACCTTC
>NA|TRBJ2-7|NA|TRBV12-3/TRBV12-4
CAPGLGPEGVSSYEQYF
TGTGCCCCAGGATTGGGGCCCGAGGGAGTCAGCTCCTACGAGCAGTACTTC
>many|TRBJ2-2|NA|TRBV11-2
CASSLPGNTGELFF
TGTGCCAGCAGCTTACCAGGGAACACCGGGGAGCTGTTTTTT
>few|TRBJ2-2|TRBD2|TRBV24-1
CATKKSGGITGELFF
TGTGCCACCAAAAAGTCGGGGGGAATCACCGGGGAGCTGTTTTTT
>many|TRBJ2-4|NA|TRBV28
CASSFPGDIQYF
TGTGCCAGCAGTTTTCCGGGTGACATTCAGTACTTC
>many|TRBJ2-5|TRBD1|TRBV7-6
CASSRKGAYSQETQYF
TGTGCCAGCAGCCGAAAGGGGGCCTACTCGCAAGAGACCCAGTACTTC
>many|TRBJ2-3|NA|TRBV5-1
CASSLGLKGMGTDTQYF
TGCGCCAGCAGCTTGGGGTTGAAGGGGATGGGCACAGATACGCAGTATTTT
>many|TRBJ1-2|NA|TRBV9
CASSVGQVHGYTF
TGTGCCAGCAGCGTAGGCCAAGTCCATGGCTACACCTTC
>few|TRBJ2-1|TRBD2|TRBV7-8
CASSPREREFNEQFF
TGTGCCAGCAGCCCCCGGGAGCGGGAGTTCAATGAGCAGTTCTTC
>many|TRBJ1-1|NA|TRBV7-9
CASSLQRTTEAFF
TGTGCCAGCAGCTTACAAAGGACCACTGAAGCTTTCTTT
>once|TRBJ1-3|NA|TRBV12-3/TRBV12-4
CAGRSPGLVNTIYF
TGTGCCGGCAGATCTCCGGGGCTGGTAAACACCATATATTTT
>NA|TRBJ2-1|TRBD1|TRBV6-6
CASRIITGEEFF
TGTGCCAGCAGAATTATCACAGGGGAAGAGTTCTTC
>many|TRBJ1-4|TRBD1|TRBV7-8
CASSPQGAGNEKLFF
TGTGCCAGCAGCCCTCAGGGGGCTGGTAATGAAAAACTGTTTTTT
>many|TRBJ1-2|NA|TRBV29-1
CSVGGATVGYTF
TGCAGCGTTGGAGGGGCAACAGTTGGCTACACCTTC
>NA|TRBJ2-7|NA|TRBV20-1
CSASQQRGGRSEQYF
TGCAGTGCCTCCCAACAGAGGGGGGGGCGGAGCGAGCAGTACTTC
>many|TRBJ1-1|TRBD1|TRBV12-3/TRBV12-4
CASSGGQLNTEAFF
TGTGCCAGCAGTGGGGGACAGCTGAACACTGAAGCTTTCTTT
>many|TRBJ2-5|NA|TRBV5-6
CASSPLGGEETQYF
TGTGCCAGCAGCCCACTCGGGGGTGAAGAGACCCAGTACTTC
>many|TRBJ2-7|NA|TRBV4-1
CASSQVVQGGEQYF
TGCGCCAGCAGCCAAGTCGTACAGGGTGGCGAGCAGTACTTC
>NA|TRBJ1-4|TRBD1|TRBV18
CASSQEGTGTNEKLFF
TGTGCCAGCTCCCAAGAGGGGACAGGAACTAATGAAAAACTGTTTTTT
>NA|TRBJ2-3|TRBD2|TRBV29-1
CSVQGRGGAADTQYF
TGCAGCGTTCAAGGTCGCGGGGGGGCCGCAGATACGCAGTATTTT
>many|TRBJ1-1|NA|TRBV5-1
CASRTSGGGGTEAFF
TGCGCCAGCAGAACCTCGGGAGGCGGGGGAACTGAAGCTTTCTTT
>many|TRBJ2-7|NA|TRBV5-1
CASSLGAGGLNEQYF
TGCGCCAGCAGCTTGGGGGCCGGTGGCCTGAACGAGCAGTACTTC
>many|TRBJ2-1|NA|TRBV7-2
CASSLVMTAGTNEQFF
TGTGCCAGCAGCTTAGTTATGACTGCGGGTACGAATGAGCAGTTCTTC
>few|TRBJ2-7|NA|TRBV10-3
CAISEFQASYEQYF
TGTGCCATCAGTGAGTTCCAGGCCTCCTACGAGCAGTACTTC
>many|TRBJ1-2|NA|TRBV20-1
CSARGGTHYGYTF
TGCAGTGCTAGAGGAGGGACACATTATGGCTACACCTTC
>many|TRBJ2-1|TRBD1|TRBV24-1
CATSDLGQGVNNEQFF
TGTGCCACCAGTGATTTGGGACAGGGGGTCAACAATGAGCAGTTCTTC
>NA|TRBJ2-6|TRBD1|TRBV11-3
CASSPGQTASLVLTF
TGTGCCAGCAGCCCGGGACAGACCGCGTCCCTCGTCCTGACTTTC
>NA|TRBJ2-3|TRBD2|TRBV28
CVSMEPIAGATDTQYF
TGTGTCAGCATGGAGCCCATAGCGGGGGCCACAGATACGCAGTATTTT
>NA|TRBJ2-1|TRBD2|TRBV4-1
CASSQTSGGDNEQFF
TGCGCCAGCAGCCAGACTAGCGGGGGGGACAATGAGCAGTTCTTC
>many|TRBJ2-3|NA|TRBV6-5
CASRATGTDTQYF
TGTGCCAGCAGGGCCACAGGAACAGATACGCAGTATTTT
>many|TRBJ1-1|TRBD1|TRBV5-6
CASSRYRGLNTEAFF
TGTGCCAGCAGCCGGTACAGGGGCCTGAACACTGAAGCTTTCTTT
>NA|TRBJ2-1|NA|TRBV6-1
CASSPLDRNSYNEQFF
TGTGCCAGCAGCCCTTTAGACAGGAACTCCTACAATGAGCAGTTCTTC
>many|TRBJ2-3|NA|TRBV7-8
CASSLIKQQSAHTQYF
TGTGCCAGCAGCTTAATAAAACAGCAGAGCGCACATACGCAGTATTTT
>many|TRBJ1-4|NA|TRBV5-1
CASRNTGSLANEKLFF
TGCGCCAGCAGAAACACAGGGAGCTTGGCTAATGAAAAACTGTTTTTT
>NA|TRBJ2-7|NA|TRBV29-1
CSAQGSYEQYF
TGCAGCGCCCAAGGGTCCTACGAGCAGTACTTC
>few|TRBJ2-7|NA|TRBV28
CASSRGASTYEQYF
TGTGCCAGCTCTCGCGGGGCCTCCACCTACGAGCAGTACTTC
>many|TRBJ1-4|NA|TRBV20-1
CSARGAANEKLFF
TGCAGTGCTAGAGGGGCCGCTAATGAAAAACTGTTTTTT
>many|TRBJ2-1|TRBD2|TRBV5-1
CASNQAGGPYNEQFF
TGCGCCAGCAACCAGGCGGGAGGGCCCTACAATGAGCAGTTCTTC
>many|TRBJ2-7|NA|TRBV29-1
CSVENPGIGYEQYF
TGCAGCGTTGAAAACCCGGGGATCGGCTACGAGCAGTACTTC
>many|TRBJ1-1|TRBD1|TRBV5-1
CASSLEGGAGSTEAFF
TGCGCCAGCAGCTTGGAAGGGGGCGCTGGGAGCACTGAAGCTTTCTTT
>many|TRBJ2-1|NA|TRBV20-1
CSAQAVDGTYNEQFF
TGCAGTGCCCAGGCGGTCGACGGGACCTACAATGAGCAGTTCTTC
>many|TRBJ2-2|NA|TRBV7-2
CASSLVRDSLNTGELFF
TGTGCCAGCAGCTTAGTCCGGGACTCCTTAAACACCGGGGAGCTGTTTTTT
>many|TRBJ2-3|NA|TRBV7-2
CASSLVGYHTDTQYF
TGTGCCAGCAGCTTAGTGGGCTACCACACAGATACGCAGTATTTT
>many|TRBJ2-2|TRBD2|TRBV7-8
CASSLALAGGPLAGELFF
TGTGCCAGCAGCTTAGCGTTAGCGGGAGGGCCCTTGGCCGGGGAGCTGTTTTTT
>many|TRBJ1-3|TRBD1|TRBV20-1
CSASGTGGNTIYF
TGCAGTGCCTCCGGGACAGGGGGAAACACCATATATTTT
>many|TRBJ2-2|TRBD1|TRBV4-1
CASSQDRDRANTGELFF
TGCGCCAGCAGCCAAGATCGGGACAGGGCAAACACCGGGGAGCTGTTTTTT
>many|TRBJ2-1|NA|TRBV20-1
CSAMPLDGYNEQFF
TGCAGTGCCATGCCCTTGGACGGCTACAATGAGCAGTTCTTC
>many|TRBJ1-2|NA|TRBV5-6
CASSLGGGSYTF
TGTGCCAGCAGCTTGGGAGGAGGGTCCTACACCTTC
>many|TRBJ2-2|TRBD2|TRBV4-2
CASSRLLAGGSGGELFF
TGTGCCAGCAGCCGATTACTAGCGGGAGGCTCCGGCGGGGAGCTGTTTTTT
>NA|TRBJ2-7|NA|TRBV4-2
CASSPGHGWGEYF
TGTGCCAGCAGCCCCGGGCACGGCTGGGGGGAGTACTTC
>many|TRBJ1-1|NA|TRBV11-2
CASSFGFSQAFF
TGTGCCAGCAGCTTTGGCTTCTCTCAAGCTTTCTTT
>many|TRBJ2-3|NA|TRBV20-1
CSARPPDTQYF
TGCAGTGCCCGACCCCCAGATACGCAGTATTTT
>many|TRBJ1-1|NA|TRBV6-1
CASSQGYVNTEAFF
TGTGCCAGCAGCCAAGGTTACGTGAACACTGAAGCTTTCTTT
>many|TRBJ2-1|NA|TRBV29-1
CSVEGEATYNEQFF
TGCAGCGTTGAGGGGGAAGCTACCTACAATGAGCAGTTCTTC
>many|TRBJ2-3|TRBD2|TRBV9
CASSPWTSGSDTQYF
TGTGCCAGCAGCCCCTGGACTAGCGGGTCGGATACGCAGTATTTT
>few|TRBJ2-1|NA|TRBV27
CASRKVAVEFF
TGTGCCAGCAGAAAGGTGGCGGTCGAGTTCTTC